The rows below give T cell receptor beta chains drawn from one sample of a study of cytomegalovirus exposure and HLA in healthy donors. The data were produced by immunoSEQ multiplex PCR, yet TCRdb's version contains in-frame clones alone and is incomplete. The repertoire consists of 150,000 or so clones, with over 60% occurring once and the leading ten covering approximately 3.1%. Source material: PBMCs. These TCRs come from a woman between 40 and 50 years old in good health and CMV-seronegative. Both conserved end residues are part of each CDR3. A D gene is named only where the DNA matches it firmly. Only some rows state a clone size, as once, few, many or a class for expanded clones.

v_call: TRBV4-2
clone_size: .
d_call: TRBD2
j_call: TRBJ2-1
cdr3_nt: TGTGCCAGCAGCCGAGGGACTAGCGGGGTAAATGAGCAGTTCTTC
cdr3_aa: CASSRGTSGVNEQFF

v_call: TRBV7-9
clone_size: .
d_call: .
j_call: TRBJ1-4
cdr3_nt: TGTGCCAGCAGCTTAGGCCGGTTCAATGAAAAACTGTTTTTT
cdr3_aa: CASSLGRFNEKLFF

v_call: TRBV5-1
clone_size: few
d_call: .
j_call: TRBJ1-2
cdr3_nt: TGCGCCAGCAGCTTGGCCGGGGGGCAGCGGATCTACACCTTC
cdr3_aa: CASSLAGGQRIYTF

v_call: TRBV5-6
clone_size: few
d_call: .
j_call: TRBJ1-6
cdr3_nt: TGTGCCAGCAGCTTGGGTCAGTCTAATTCACCCCTCCACTTT
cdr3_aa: CASSLGQSNSPLHF

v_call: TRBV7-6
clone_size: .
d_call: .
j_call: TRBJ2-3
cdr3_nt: TGTGCCAGCAGCCCGACAGTCACTAGCACAGATACGCAGTATTTT
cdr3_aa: CASSPTVTSTDTQYF

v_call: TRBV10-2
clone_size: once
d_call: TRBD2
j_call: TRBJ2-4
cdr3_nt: TGCGCCAGCAGGAGTTCCGGGGTTTGGGCTAGCGGGGGGTCCCTAGGTCGTGTAAACATTCAGTACTTC
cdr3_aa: CASRSSGVWASGGSLGRVNIQYF

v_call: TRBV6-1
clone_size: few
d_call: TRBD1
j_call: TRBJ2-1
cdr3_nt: TGTGCCAGCAGTACCCGGGACAGGGCTTACAATGAGCAGTTCTTC
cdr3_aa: CASSTRDRAYNEQFF

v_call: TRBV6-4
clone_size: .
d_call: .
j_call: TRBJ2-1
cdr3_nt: TGTGCCAGCAGTGAATCAGGGGTCTCCTACAATGAGCAGTTCTTC
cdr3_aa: CASSESGVSYNEQFF

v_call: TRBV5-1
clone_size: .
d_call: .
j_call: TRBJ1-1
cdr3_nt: TGCGCCAGCAGCTTGGAACAGGTTGGCACTGAAGCTTTCTTT
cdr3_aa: CASSLEQVGTEAFF

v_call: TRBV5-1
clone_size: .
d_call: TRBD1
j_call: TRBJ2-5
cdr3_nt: TGCGCCAGCAGCTTGGCCGGGACAGGGCAAGAGACCCAGTACTTC
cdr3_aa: CASSLAGTGQETQYF

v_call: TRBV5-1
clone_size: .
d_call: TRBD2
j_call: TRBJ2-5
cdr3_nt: TGCGCCAGCAGCTTGGGAGTAGCGGGGGGCCAAGAGACCCAGTACTTC
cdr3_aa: CASSLGVAGGQETQYF

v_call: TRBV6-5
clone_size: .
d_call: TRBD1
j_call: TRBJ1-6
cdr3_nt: TGTGCCAGCAGTTACTCTGACAGGGGAAGTAATTCACCCCTCCACTTT
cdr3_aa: CASSYSDRGSNSPLHF

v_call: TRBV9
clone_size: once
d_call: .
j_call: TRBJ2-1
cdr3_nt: TGTGCCAGCAGCGTAGGAGCTGGGGGGTATGAGCAGTTCTTC
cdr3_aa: CASSVGAGGYEQFF

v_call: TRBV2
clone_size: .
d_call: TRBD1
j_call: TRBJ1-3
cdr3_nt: TGTGCCAGCAGTGCACAGGGGTTCTCTGGAAACACCATATATTTT
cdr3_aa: CASSAQGFSGNTIYF

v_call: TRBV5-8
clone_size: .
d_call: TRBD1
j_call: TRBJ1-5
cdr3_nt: TGTGCCAGCAGCGGCCGGGACAGGGTTAGCAATCAGCCCCAGCATTTT
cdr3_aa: CASSGRDRVSNQPQHF

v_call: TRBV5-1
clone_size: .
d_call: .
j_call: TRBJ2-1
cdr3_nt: TGCGCCACTATGCAGGAGGGGATAGGGAATGAGCAGTTCTTC
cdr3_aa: CATMQEGIGNEQFF

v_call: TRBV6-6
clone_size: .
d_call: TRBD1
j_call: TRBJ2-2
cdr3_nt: TGTGCCAGCAGTGACAGGGGGAACACCGGGGAGCTGTTTTTT
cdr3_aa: CASSDRGNTGELFF

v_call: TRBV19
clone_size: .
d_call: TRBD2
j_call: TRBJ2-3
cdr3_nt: TGTGCCACCTCCGGGACTAGCCTCACAGATACGCAGTATTTT
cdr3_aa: CATSGTSLTDTQYF

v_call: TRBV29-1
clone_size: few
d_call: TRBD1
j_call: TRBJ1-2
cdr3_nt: TGCAGCGTTAATACAGGGGTGGGATGGGGCTACACCTTC
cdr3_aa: CSVNTGVGWGYTF

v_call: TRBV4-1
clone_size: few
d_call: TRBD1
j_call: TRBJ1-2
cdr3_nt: TGCGCCAGCAGCCAGGGTCCGCGAACAGGGGACGGTGGCTACACCTTC
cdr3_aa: CASSQGPRTGDGGYTF

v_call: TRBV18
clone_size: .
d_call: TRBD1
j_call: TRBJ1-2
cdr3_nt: TGTGCCAGCTCACCCGGGACAGGGGGCGACTATGGCTACACCTTC
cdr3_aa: CASSPGTGGDYGYTF

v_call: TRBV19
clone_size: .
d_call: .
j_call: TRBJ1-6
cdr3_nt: TGTGCCAGTAGTATATTAAGTTCCCCCGGGAGTTCACCCCTCCACTTT
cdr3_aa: CASSILSSPGSSPLHF

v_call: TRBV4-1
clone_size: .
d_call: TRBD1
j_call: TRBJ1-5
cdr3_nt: TGCGCCAGCAGCCAGCTAATCCTTAAACCGGGACAGGGCATGAAGCCCCAGCATTTT
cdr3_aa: CASSQLILKPGQGMKPQHF

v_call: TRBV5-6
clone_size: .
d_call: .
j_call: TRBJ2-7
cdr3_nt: TGTGCCAGCAGCTTGTTTGAGGGCGGCGAGCAGTACTTC
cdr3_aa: CASSLFEGGEQYF

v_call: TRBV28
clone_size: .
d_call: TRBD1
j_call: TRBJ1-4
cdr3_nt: TGTGCCAGCAGGTTTACAGGGGGAGGAGAAAAACTGTTTTTT
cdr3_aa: CASRFTGGGEKLFF

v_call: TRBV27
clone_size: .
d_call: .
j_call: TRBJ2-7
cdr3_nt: TGTGCCAGCAGTACCCGGTCTACTAGCGAGCAGTACTTC
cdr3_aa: CASSTRSTSEQYF

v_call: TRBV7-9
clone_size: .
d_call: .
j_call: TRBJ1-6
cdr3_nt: TGTGCCAGCAGCTTAGGTCAGGGCTCACCCCTCCACTTT
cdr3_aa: CASSLGQGSPLHF

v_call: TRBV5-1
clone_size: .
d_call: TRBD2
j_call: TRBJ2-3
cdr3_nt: TGCGCCAGCCACGGGGTAGCGGGTGCAACAGATACGCAGTATTTT
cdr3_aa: CASHGVAGATDTQYF

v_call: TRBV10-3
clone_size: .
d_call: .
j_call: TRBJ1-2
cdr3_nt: TGTGCCATCAGTGACGGTGTTATGGGGGCCTCTAACTATGGCTACACCTTC
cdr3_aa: CAISDGVMGASNYGYTF

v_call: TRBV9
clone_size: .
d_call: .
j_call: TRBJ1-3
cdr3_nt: TGTGCCAGCAGCGTAGCTTCCGGGGGATCTGGAAACACCATATATTTT
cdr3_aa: CASSVASGGSGNTIYF

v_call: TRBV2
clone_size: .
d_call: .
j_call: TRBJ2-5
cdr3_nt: TGTGCCAGTCGCGCCCCCAGGGTGTGGGAGACCCAGTACTTC
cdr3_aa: CASRAPRVWETQYF

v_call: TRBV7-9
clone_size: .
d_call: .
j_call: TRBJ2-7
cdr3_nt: TGTGCCAGCAGCAAGGGGGTGTCACTGATCTACGAGCAGTACTTC
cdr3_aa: CASSKGVSLIYEQYF

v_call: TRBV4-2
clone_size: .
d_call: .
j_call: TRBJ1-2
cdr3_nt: TGTGCCAGCAGCCTTTACTCCGGGACTACTGATTATGGCTACACCTTC
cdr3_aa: CASSLYSGTTDYGYTF

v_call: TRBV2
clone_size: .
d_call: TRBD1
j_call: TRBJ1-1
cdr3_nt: TGTGCCAGCAGTGCCGAGACAGGGAGATCCACTGAAGCTTTCTTT
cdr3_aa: CASSAETGRSTEAFF

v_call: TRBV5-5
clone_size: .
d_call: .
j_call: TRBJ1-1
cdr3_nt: TGTGCCAGCAGCTTGGTGGGAGCCGGGGTCGCTTTCTTT
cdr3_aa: CASSLVGAGVAFF

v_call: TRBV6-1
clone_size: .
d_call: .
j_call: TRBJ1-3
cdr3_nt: TGTGCCAGCAGTGAAGGGCAGGTCTCTGGAAACACCATATATTTT
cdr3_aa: CASSEGQVSGNTIYF

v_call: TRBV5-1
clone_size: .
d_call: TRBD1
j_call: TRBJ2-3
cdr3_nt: TGCGCCAGCAGCTTGGTCAGGGGGCGCACAGATACGCAGTATTTT
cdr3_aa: CASSLVRGRTDTQYF

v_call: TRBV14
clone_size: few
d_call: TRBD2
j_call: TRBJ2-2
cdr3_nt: TGTGCCAGCAGCCAAGCTCGGGGGGGCGCCGGGGAGCTGTTTTTT
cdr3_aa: CASSQARGGAGELFF

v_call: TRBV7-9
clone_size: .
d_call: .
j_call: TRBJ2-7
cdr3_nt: TGTGCCAGCAGCCCCAGAGACCGAACAGGTGGCTACGAGCAGTACTTC
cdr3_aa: CASSPRDRTGGYEQYF

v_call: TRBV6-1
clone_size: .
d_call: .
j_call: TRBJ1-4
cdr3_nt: TGTGCCAGCTCCCCGAACAGGGCGCAAGGTGAAAAACTGTTTTTT
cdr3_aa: CASSPNRAQGEKLFF

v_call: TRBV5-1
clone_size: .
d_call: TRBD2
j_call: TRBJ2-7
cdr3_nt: TGCGCCAGCAGCTGGGGGGGACTACAGGTCCACGAGCAGTACTTC
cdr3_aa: CASSWGGLQVHEQYF

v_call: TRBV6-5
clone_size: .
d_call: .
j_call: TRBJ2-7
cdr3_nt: TGTGCCAGCCATTCTAGCGACGGCCGCGAGCAGTACTTC
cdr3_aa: CASHSSDGREQYF

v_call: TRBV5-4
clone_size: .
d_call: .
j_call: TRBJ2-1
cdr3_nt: TGTGCCAGCAGCCCAGGGGCTCTGAACAATGAGCAGTTCTTC
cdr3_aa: CASSPGALNNEQFF

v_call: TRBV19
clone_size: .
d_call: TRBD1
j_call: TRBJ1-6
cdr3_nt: TGTGCCAGTAGTACCAATAAACAGGGGGTTTACTCACCCCTCCACTTT
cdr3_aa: CASSTNKQGVYSPLHF

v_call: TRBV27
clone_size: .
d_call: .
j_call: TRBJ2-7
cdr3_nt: TGTGCCAGCAGTCCTCGCTACCGCAGGGAACTCTACGAGCAGTACTTC
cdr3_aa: CASSPRYRRELYEQYF

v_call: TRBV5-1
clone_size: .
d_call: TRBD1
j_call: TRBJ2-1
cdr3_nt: TGCGCCAGCAGTCCCCACAGGGGCGTCGGGAATGAGCAGTTCTTC
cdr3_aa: CASSPHRGVGNEQFF

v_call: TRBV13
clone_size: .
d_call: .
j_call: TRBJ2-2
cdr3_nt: TGTGCCAGCAGCTTAGGACTGCGCACCGGGGAGCTGTTTTTT
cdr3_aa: CASSLGLRTGELFF

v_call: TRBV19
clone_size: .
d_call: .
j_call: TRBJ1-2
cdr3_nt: TGTGCCAGTAGTGAAATCAGCGGGACGCCTCCTGGCTACACCTTC
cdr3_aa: CASSEISGTPPGYTF